This TCR beta chain emerged from a study of blood T cells in healthy people across ages. CDR1 is LGHDT and CDR2 is YNNKEL in the germline V gene (reference sequence). The CDR3 spans 14 residues. V was trimmed by 1 base and J by 3 bases, leaving 10 bases between them. Next came a second PCR, run for about 6 to 12 cycles, which used a sample-barcoded 5' primer along with a J-beta primer mix. Using its own MiXCR run on the 5' RACE reads, TCRdb lists one record per CDR3 protein. The sample includes hundreds of thousands of distinct CDR3 sequences, around 50% of them seen just once. The sequence came from a man aged 35 to 55 in good health. J is TRBJ2-7 and V is TRBV3-1, with TRBD2 as a possible D gene (6 bases). Material for sequencing was blood. Written as DNA, the CDR3 is TGTGCCAGCAGCCAAGGGAGGGGAGGCTACGAGCAGTACTTC. It translates to CASSQGRGGYEQYF.